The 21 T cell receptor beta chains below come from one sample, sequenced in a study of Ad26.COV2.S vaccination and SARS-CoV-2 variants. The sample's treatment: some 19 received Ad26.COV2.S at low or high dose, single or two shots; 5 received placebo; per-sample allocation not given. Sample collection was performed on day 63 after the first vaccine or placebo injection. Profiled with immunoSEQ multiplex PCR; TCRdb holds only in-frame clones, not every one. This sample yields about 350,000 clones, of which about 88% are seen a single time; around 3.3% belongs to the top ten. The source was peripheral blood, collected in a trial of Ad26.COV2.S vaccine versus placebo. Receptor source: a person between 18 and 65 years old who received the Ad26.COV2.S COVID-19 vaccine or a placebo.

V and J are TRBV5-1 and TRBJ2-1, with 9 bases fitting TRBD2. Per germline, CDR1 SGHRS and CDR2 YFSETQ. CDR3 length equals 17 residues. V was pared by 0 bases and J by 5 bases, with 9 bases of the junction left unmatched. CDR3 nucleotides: TGCGCCAGCAGCTTGGCTCTAGCGGGATCAGCCGACAATGAGCAGTTCTTC. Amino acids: CASSLALAGSADNEQFF. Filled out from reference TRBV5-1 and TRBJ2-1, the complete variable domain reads KAGVTQTPRYLIKTRGQQVTLSCSPISGHRSVSWYQQTPGQGLQFLFEYFSETQRNKGNFPGRFSGRQFSNSRSEMNVSTLELGDSALYLCASSLALAGSADNEQFFGPGTRLTVL.

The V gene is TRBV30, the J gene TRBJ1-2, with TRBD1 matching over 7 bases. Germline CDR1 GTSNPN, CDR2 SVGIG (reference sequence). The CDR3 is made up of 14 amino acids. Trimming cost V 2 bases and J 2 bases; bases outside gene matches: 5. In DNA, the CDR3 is TGTGCCTGGAGTTCCACAGGGGCCAACTATGGCTACACCTTC. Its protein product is CAWSSTGANYGYTF.

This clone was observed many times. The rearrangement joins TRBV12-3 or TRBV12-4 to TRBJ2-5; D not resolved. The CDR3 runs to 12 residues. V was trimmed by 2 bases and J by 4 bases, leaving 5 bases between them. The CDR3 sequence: CASSLRVETQYF. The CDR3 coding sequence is TGTGCCAGCAGTTTACGGGTAGAGACCCAGTACTTC.

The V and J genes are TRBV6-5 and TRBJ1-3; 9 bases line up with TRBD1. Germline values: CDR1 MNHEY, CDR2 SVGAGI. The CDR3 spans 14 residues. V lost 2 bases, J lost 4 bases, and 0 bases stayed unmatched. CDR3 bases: TGTGCCAGCAGTTACGGGACAGGGGGAAACACCATATATTTT. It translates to CASSYGTGGNTIYF.

CDR3 region: CASSEMGEIGNTIYF. In nucleotides, the CDR3 is TGTGCCAGCAGTGAAATGGGGGAAATCGGAAACACCATATATTTT. The chain employs TRBV25-1 and TRBJ1-3, with D tentatively TRBD1 (5 bases). The CDR3 covers 15 residues. V dropped 2 bases and J dropped 4 bases, with 12 bases sitting between them. Germline V gene data show CDR1 as MGHDK and CDR2 as SYGVNS.

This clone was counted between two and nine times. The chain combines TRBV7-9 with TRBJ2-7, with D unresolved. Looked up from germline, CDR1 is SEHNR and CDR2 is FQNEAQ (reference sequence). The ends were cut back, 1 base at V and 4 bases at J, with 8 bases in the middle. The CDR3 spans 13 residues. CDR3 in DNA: TGTGCCAGCAGCTTAGTTCCTGGTTACGAGCAGTACTTC. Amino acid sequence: CASSLVPGYEQYF.

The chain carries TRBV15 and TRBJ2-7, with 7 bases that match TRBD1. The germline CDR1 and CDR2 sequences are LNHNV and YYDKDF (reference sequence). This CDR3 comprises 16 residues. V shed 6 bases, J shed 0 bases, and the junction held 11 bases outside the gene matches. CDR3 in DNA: TGTGCCACCAGTAAACTCCCCCGGGACAGCTCCTACGAGCAGTACTTC. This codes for CATSKLPRDSSYEQYF.

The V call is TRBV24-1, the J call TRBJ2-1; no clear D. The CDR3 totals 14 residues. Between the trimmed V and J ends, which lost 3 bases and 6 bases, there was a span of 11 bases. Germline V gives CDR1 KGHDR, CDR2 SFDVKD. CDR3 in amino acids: CATSDPGEPNEQFF. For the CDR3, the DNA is TGTGCCACCAGTGATCCGGGTGAACCCAATGAGCAGTTCTTC.

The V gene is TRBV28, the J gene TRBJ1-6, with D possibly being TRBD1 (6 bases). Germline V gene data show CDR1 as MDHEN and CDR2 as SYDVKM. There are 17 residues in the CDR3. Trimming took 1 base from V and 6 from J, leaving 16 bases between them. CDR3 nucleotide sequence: TGTGCCAGCAGTTTATTATTGGGGGGCGAGAGTAATTCACCCCTCCACTTT. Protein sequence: CASSLLLGGESNSPLHF. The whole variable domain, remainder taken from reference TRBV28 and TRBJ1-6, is DVKVTQSSRYLVKRTGEKVFLECVQDMDHENMFWYRQDPGLGLRLIYFSYDVKMKEKGDIPEGYSVSREKKERFSLILESASTNQTSMYLCASSLLLGGESNSPLHFGNGTRLTVT.

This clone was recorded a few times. CDR3 nucleotides: TGCGCCAGTAGCCGGGGGATCGGCGAAAAACTGTTTTTT. Translation: CASSRGIGEKLFF. The chain couples TRBV10-1 to TRBJ1-4, with a weak D call TRBD1 (5 bases). CDR3 size: 13 residues. Between the trimmed V and J ends, which lost 9 bases and 8 bases, there was a span of 16 bases. CDR1 is WNHNN and CDR2 is SYGVQD in the germline V gene (reference sequence).

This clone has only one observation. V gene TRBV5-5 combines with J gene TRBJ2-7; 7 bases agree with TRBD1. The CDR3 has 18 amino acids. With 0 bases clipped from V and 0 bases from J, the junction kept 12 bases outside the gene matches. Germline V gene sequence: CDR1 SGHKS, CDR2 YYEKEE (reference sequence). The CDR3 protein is CASSLAGTVLFLSYEQYF. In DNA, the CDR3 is TGTGCCAGCAGCTTGGCCGGGACAGTCCTCTTTCTCTCCTACGAGCAGTACTTC. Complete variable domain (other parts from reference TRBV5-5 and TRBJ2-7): DAGVTQSPTHLIKTRGQQVTLRCSPISGHKSVSWYQQVLGQGPQFIFQYYEKEERGRGNFPDRFSARQFPNYSSELNVNALLLGDSALYLCASSLAGTVLFLSYEQYFGPGTRLTVT.

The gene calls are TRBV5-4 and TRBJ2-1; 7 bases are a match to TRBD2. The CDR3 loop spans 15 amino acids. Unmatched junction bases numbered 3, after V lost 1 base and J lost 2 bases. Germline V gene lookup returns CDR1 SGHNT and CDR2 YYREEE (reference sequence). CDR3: CASSLSGMTYNEQFF. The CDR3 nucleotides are TGTGCCAGCAGCTTGAGCGGGATGACCTACAATGAGCAGTTCTTC.

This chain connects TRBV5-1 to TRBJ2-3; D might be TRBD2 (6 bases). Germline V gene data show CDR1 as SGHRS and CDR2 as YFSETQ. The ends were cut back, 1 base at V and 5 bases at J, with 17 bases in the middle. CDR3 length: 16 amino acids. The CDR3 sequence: CASSLFIGTGEDTQYF. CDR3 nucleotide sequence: TGCGCCAGCAGCTTGTTTATTGGGACGGGAGAAGATACGCAGTATTTT.

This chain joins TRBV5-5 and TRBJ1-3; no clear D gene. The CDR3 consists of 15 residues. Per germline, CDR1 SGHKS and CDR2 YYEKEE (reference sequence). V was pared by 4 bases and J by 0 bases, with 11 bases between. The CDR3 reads CASSPPEFSGNTIYF. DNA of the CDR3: TGTGCCAGCAGCCCACCGGAATTCTCTGGAAACACCATATATTTT.

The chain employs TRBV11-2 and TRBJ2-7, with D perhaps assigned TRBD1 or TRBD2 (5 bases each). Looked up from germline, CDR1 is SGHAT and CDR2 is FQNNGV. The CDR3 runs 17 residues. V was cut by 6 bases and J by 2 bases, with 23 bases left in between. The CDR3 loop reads CASSPLGASPATYEQYF. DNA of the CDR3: TGTGCCAGCAGTCCCCTCGGGGCTAGTCCGGCAACCTACGAGCAGTACTTC. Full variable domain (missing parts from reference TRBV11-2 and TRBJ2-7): EAGVAQSPRYKIIEKRQSVAFWCNPISGHATLYWYQQILGQGPKLLIQFQNNGVVDDSQLPKDRFSAERLKGVDSTLKIQPAKLEDSAVYLCASSPLGASPATYEQYFGPGTRLTVT.

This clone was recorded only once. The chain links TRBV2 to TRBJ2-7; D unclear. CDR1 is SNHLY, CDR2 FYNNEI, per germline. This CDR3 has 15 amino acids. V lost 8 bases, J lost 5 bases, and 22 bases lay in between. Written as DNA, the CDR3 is TGTGCCAGCGTCGTCGCACCGGGCCCCCAAAACGAGCAGTACTTC. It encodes CASVVAPGPQNEQYF.

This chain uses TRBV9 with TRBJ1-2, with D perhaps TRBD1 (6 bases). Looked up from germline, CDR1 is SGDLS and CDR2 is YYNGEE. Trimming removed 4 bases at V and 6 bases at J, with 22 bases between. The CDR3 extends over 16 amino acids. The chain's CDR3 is CASSLRDRDIINGYTF. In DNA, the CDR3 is TGTGCCAGCAGCCTACGTGATCGGGACATCATTAATGGCTACACCTTC.

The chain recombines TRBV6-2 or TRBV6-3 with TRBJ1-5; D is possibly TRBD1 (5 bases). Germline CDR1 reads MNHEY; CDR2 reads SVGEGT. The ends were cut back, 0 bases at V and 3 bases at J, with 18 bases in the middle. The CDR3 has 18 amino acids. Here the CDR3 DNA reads TGTGCCAGCAGTTACTCGAGATCGCGTATGACAGTCAATCAGCCCCAGCATTTT. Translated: CASSYSRSRMTVNQPQHF.

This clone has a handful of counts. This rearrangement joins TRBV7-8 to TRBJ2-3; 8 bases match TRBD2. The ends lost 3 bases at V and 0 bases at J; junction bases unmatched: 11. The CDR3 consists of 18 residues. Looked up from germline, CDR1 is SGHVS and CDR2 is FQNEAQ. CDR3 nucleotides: TGTGCCAGCAGCTTCTTAGCCCAGAGCGGGAGTAGCACAGATACGCAGTATTTT. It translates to CASSFLAQSGSSTDTQYF.

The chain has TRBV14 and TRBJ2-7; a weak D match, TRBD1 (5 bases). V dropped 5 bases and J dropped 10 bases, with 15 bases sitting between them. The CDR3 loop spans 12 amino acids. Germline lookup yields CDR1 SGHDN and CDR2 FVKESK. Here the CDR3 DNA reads TGTGCCAGCAGCTCCTCCCCGACAGTCCAGTACTTC. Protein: CASSSSPTVQYF.

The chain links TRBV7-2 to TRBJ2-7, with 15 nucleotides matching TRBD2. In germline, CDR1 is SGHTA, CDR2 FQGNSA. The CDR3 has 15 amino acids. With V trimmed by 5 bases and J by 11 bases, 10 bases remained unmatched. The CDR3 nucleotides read TGTGCCAGCAGCCCGGGACTAGCGGGAGGCACAGGGGAGTACTTC. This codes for CASSPGLAGGTGEYF.